The clone carrying this TCR beta chain has a count of ten or more. The sample is drawn from a study of T-cell reconstitution after alpha-beta-depleted transplantation in children. CDR3 length: 16 residues. Germline CDR1 is DFQATT and CDR2 is SNEGSKA (reference sequence). After removal of 6 bases from V and 2 bases from J, the junction contained 9 bases not matched to a gene. Library preparation (for TCRbeta) was performed with unique molecular identifiers. TCRdb fed the PCR reads into MiXCR, producing one record per CDR3 protein. Of 500,000 to 650,000 distinct CDR3 sequences in the sample, 13% were seen once.

The material was PBMCs, mostly from graft donor cells, obtained 360 days after TCRalphabeta/CD19-depleted stem cell transplant. The chain has TRBV20-1 and TRBJ2-3, with 12 positions matching TRBD2. The origin of this receptor is a male patient between 5 and 17 years old who had a stem cell transplant for acute myeloid leukemia, so the T cells may come from the graft donor. The CDR3 here is CSATQLAGGITDTQYF. The CDR3 DNA sequence: TGCAGTGCCACCCAGCTAGCGGGAGGGATCACAGATACGCAGTATTTT.